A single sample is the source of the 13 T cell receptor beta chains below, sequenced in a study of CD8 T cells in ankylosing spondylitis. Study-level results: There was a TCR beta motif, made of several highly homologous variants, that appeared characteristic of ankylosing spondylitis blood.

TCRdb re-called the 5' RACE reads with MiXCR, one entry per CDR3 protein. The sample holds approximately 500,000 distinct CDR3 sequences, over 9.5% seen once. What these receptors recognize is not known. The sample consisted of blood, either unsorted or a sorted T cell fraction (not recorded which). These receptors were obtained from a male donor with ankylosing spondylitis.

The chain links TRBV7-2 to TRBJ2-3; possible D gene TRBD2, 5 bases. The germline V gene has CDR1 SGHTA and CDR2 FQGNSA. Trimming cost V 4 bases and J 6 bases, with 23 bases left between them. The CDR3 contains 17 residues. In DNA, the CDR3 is TGTGCCAGCAGCTCGCCCGGGAATAACCTTCTGGGGGATACGCAGTATTTT. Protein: CASSSPGNNLLGDTQYF.

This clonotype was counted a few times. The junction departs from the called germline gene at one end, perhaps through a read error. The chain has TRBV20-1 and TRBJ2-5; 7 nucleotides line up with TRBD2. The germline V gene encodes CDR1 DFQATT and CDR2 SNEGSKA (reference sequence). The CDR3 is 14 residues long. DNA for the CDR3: TGCAGTGCCAGAGTTGTAGCGGGCCAAGAGACCCAGTACTTC. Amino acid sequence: CSARVVAGQETQYF.

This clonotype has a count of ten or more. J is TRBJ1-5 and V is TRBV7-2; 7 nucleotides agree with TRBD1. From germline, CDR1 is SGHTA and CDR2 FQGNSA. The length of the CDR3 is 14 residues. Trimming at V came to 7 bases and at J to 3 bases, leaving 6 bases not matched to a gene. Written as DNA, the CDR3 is TGTGCCAGCACAACCGGGACAGACAATCAGCCCCAGCATTTT. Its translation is CASTTGTDNQPQHF.

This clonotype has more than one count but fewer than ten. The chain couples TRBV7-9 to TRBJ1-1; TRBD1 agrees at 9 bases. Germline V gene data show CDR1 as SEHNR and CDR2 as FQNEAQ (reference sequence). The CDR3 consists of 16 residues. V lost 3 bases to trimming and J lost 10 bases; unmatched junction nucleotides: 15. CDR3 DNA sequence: TGTGCCAGCAGCTTTGGGACCGGGACAGGGAACTCTGGAGCTTTCTTT. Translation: CASSFGTGTGNSGAFF.

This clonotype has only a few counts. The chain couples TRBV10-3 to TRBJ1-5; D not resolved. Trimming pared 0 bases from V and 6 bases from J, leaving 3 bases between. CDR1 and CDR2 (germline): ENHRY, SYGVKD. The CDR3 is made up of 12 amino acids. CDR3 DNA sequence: TGTGCCATCAGTGAGTCGCGTCAGCCCCAGCATTTT. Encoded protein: CAISESRQPQHF.

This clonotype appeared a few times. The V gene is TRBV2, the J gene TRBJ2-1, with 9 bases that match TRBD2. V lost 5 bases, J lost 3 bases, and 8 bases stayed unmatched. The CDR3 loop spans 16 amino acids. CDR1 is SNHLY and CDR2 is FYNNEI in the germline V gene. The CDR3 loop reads CASSPRLAVHYNEQFF. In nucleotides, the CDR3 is TGTGCCAGCAGTCCCCGACTAGCGGTACACTACAATGAGCAGTTCTTC.

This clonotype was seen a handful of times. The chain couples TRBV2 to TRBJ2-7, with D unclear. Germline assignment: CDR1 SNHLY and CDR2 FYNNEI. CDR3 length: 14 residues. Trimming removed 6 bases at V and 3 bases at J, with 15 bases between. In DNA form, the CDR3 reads TGTGCCAGCAGGCAGAGAACTACCATCTACGAGCAGTACTTC. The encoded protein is CASRQRTTIYEQYF.

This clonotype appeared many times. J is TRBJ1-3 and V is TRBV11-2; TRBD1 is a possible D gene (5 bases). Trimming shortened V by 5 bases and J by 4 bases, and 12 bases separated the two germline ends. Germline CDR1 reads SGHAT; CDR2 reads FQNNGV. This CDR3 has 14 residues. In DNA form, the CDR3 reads TGTGCCAGCAGCGCGCCCCGGGGGGGAAACACCATATATTTT. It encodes CASSAPRGGNTIYF.

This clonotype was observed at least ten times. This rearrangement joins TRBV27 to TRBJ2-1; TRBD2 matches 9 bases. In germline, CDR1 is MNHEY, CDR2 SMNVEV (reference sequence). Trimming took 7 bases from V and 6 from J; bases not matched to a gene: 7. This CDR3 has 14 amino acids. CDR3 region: CASKLAGPINEQFF. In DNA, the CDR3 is TGTGCCAGCAAACTAGCGGGTCCTATCAATGAGCAGTTCTTC.

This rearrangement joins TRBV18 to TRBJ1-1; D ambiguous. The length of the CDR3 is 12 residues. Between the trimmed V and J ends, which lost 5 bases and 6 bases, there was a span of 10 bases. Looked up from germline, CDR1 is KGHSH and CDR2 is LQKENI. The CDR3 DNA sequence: TGTGCCAGCTCAAATTATGGGGCTGAAGCTTTCTTT. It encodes CASSNYGAEAFF.

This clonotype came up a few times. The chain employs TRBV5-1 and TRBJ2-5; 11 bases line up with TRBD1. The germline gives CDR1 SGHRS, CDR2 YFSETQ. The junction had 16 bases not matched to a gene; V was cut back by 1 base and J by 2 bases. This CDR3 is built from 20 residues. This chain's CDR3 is CASSLWGTGGISRRQETQYF. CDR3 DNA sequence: TGCGCCAGCAGCTTGTGGGGGACAGGGGGGATATCGCGGCGACAAGAGACCCAGTACTTC. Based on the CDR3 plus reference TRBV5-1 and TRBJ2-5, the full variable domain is KAGVTQTPRYLIKTRGQQVTLSCSPISGHRSVSWYQQTPGQGLQFLFEYFSETQRNKGNFPGRFSGRQFSNSRSEMNVSTLELGDSALYLCASSLWGTGGISRRQETQYFGPGTRLLVL.

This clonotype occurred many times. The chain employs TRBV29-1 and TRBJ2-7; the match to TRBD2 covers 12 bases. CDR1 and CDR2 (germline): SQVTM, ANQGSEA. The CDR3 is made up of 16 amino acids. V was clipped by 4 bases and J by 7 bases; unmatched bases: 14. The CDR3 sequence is CSVAKTPGLAGVEQYF. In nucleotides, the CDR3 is TGCAGCGTTGCGAAAACCCCGGGACTAGCGGGTGTAGAGCAGTACTTC.

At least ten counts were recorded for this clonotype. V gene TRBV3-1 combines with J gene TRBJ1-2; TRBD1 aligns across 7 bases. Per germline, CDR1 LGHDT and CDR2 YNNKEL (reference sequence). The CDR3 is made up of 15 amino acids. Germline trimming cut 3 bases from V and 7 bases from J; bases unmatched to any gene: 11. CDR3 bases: TGTGCCAGCAGCCAGGGGGACAGATCGTATGGTGGCTACACCTTC. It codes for CASSQGDRSYGGYTF.